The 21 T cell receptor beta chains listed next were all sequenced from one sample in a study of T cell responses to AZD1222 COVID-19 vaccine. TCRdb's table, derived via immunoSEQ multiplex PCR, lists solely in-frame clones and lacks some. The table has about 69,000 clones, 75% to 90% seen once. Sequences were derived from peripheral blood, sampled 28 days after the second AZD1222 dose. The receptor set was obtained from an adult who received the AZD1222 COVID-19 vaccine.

In DNA, the CDR3 is TGTGCCAGCAGTCGGACAACCGACACCGGGGAGCTGTTTTTT. This gives the protein CASSRTTDTGELFF. The J gene is TRBJ2-2, the V gene TRBV28, with D perhaps TRBD1 (5 bases). Germline loops: CDR1 MDHEN, CDR2 SYDVKM. Trimming removed 5 bases from V and 3 bases from J, with 10 bases in between. The CDR3 extends over 14 amino acids.

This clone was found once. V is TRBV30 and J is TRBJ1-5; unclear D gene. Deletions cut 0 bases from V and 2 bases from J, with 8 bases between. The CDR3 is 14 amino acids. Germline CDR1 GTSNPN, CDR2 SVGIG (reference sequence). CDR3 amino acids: CAWSVGSGNQPQHF. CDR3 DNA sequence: TGTGCCTGGAGTGTGGGGAGTGGCAATCAGCCCCAGCATTTT.

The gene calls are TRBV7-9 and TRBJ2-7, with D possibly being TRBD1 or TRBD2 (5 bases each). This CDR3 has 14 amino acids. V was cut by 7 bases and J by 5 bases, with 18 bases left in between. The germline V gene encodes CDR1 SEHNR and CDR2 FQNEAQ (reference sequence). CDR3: CASTLGLGDHEQYF. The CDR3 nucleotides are TGTGCCAGCACCCTGGGGCTAGGGGACCACGAGCAGTACTTC.

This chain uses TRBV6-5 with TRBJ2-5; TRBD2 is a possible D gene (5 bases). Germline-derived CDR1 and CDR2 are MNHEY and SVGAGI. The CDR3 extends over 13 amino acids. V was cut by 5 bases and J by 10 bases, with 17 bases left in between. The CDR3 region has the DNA TGTGCCAGCAGTCCAGACTACCCAGGTAGCCAGTACTTC. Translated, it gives CASSPDYPGSQYF.

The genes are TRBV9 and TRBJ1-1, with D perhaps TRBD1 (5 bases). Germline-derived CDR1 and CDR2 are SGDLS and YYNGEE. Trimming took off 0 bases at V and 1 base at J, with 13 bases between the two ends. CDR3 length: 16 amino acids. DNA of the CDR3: TGTGCCAGCAGCGTAGGAGGGGTAGCCCAGAACACTGAAGCTTTCTTT. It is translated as CASSVGGVAQNTEAFF.

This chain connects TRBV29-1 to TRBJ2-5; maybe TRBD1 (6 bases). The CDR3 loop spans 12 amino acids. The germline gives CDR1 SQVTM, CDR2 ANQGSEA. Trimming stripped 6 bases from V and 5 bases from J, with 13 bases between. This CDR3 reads CSVKGVGETQYF. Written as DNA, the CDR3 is TGCAGCGTAAAGGGGGTCGGGGAGACCCAGTACTTC.

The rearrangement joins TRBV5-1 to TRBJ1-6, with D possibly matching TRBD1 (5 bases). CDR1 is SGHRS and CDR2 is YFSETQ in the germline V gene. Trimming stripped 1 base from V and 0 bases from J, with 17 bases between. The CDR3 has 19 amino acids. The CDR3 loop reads CASSLRSRGSSSYNSPLHF. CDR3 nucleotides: TGCGCCAGCAGCTTGAGGTCGAGGGGTAGTAGCTCCTATAATTCACCCCTCCACTTT.

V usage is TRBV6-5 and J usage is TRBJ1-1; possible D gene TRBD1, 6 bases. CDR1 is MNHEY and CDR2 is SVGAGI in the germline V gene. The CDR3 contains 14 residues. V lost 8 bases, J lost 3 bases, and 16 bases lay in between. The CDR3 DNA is TGTGCCAGCGACACCAGGGGACTGTACACTGAAGCTTTCTTT. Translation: CASDTRGLYTEAFF.

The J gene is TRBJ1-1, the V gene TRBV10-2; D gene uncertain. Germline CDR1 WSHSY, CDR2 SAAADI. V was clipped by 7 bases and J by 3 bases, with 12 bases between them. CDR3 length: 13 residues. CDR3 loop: CASKDLGYTEAFF. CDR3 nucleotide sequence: TGCGCCAGCAAGGACCTGGGGTACACTGAAGCTTTCTTT.

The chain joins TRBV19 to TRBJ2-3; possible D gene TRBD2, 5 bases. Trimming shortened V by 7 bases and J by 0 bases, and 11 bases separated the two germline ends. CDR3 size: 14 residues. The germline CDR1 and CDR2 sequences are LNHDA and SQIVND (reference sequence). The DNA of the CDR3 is TGTGCCAGTAACCCAGCGGATAGCACAGATACGCAGTATTTT. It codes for CASNPADSTDTQYF.

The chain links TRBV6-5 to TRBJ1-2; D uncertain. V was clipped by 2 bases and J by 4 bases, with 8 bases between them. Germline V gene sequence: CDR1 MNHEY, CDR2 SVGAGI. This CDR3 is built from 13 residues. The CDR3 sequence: CASSYLGGYGYTF. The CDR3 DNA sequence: TGTGCCAGCAGTTACCTGGGAGGCTATGGCTACACCTTC.

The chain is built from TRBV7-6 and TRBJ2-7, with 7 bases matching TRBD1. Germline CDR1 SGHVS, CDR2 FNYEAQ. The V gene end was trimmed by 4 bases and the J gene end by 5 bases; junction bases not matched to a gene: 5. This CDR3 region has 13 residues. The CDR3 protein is CASSSRDRHEQYF. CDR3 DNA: TGTGCCAGCAGCTCCCGGGACAGACACGAGCAGTACTTC.

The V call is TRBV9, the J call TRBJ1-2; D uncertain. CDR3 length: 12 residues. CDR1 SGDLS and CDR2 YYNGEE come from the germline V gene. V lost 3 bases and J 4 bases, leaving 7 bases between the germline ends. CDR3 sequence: CASSAGSYGYTF. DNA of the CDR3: TGTGCCAGCAGCGCCGGGAGCTATGGCTACACCTTC.

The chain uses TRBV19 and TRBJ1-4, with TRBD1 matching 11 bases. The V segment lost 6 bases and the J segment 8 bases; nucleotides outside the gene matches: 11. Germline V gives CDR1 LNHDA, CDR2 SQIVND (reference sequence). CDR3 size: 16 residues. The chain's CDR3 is CASSPRDRGSREKLFF. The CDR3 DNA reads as TGTGCCAGTAGCCCACGGGACAGGGGGTCGAGAGAAAAACTGTTTTTT.

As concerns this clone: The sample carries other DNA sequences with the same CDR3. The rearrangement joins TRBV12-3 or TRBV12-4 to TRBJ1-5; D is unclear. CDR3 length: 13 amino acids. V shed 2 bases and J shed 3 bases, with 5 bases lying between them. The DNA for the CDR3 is TGTGCCAGCAGTTTAAGTCCCAATCAGCCCCAGCATTTT. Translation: CASSLSPNQPQHF.

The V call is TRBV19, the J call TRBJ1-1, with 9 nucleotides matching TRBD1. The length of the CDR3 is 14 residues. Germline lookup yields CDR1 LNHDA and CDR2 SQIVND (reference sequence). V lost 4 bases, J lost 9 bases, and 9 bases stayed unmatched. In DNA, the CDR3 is TGTGCCAGTAGTAATCCCAGACAGGGGGGACAAGCTTTCTTT. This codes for CASSNPRQGGQAFF.

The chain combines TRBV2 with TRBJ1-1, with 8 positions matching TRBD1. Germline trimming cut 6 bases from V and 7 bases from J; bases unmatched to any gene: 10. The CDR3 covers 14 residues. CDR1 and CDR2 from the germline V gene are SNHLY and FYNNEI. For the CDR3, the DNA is TGTGCCAGCAGAGACATTACAGGGGGTCGTGAAGCTTTCTTT. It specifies CASRDITGGREAFF.

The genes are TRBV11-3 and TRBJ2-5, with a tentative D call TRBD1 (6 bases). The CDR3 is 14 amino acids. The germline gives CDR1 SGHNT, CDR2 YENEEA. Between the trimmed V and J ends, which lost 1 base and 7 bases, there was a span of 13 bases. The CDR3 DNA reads TGTGCCAGCAGCTTAGCACAGGGTGGGGGGACCCAGTACTTC. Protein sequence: CASSLAQGGGTQYF. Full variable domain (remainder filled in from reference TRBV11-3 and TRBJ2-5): EAGVVQSPRYKIIEKKQPVAFWCNPISGHNTLYWYLQNLGQGPELLIRYENEEAVDDSQLPKDRFSAERLKGVDSTLKIQPAELGDSAVYLCASSLAQGGGTQYFGPGTRLLVL.

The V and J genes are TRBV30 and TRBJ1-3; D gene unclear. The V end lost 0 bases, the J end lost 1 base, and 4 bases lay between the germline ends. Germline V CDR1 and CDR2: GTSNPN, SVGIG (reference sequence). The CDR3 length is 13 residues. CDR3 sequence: CAWSVQSGNTIYF. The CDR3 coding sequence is TGTGCCTGGAGTGTACAATCTGGAAACACCATATATTTT. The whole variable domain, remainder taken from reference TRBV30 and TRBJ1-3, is SQTIHQWPATLVQPVGSPLSLECTVEGTSNPNLYWYRQAAGRGLQLLFYSVGIGQISSEVPQNLSASRPQDRQFILSSKKLLLSDSGFYLCAWSVQSGNTIYFGEGSWLTVV.

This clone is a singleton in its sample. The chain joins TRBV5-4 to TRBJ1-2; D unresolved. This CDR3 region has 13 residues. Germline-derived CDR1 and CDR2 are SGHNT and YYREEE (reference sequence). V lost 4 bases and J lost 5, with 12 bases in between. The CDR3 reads CASSAWTGYGYTF. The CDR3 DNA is TGTGCCAGCAGCGCATGGACGGGTTATGGCTACACCTTC.

CDR3 sequence reads: CASSLRDIDHGYTF. The CDR3 bases are TGTGCCAGCAGCTTGCGGGACATAGACCATGGCTACACCTTC. V usage is TRBV5-5 and J usage is TRBJ1-2, with D perhaps TRBD1 (6 bases). V was shortened by 1 base and J by 6 bases, with 13 bases between the two germline ends. The CDR3 contains 14 residues. The germline CDR1 and CDR2 sequences are SGHKS and YYEKEE (reference sequence).